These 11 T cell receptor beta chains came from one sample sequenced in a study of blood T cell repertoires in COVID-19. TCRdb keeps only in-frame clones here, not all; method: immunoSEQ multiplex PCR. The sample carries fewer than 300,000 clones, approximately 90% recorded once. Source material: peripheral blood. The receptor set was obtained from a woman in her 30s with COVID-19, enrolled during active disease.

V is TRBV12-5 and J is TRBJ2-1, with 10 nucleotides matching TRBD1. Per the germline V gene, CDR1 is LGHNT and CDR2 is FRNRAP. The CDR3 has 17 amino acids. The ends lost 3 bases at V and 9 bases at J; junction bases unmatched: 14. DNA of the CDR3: TGTGCTAGTGGTTTTACCGCCAGACAGGGGGCATGGAGTGAGCAGTTCTTC. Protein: CASGFTARQGAWSEQFF.

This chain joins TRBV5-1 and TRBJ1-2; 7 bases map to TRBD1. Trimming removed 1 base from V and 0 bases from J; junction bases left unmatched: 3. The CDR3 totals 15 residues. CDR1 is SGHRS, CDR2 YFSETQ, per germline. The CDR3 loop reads CASSLRQGANYGYTF. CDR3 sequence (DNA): TGCGCCAGCAGCTTGAGGCAGGGGGCTAACTATGGCTACACCTTC.

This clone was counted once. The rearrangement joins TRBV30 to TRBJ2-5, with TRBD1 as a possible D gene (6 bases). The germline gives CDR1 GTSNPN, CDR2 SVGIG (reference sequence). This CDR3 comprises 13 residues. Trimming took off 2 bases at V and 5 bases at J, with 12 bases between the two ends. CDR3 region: CAWSSQGRETQYF. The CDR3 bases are TGTGCCTGGAGTTCACAGGGCAGGGAGACCCAGTACTTC.

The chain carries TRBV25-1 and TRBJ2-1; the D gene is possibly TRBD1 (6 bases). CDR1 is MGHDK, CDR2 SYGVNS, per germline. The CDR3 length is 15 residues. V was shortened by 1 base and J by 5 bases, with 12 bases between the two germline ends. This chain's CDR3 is CASSELGDMNNEQFF. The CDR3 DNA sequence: TGTGCCAGCAGTGAATTGGGGGACATGAACAATGAGCAGTTCTTC.

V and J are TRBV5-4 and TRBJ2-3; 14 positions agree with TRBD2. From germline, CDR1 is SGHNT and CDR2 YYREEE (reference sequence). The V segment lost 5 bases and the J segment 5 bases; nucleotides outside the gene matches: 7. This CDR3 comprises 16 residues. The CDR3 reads CASRNAGTSGRDTQYF. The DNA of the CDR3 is TGTGCCAGCAGGAACGCCGGGACTAGCGGGAGAGATACGCAGTATTTT.

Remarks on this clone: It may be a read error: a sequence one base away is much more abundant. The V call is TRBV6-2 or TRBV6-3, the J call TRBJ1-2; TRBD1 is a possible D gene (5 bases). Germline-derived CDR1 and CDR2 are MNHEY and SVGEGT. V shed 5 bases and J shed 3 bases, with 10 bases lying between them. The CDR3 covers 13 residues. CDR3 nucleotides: TGTGCCAGCAGTGGCGGGACGGACTATGGCTACACCTTC. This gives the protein CASSGGTDYGYTF.

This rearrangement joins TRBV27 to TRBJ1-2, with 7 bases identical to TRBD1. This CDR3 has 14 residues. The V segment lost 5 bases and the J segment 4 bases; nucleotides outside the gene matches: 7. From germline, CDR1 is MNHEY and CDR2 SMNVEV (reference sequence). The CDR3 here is CASSPRTGSYGYTF. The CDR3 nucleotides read TGTGCCAGCAGTCCCCGGACAGGTAGCTATGGCTACACCTTC.

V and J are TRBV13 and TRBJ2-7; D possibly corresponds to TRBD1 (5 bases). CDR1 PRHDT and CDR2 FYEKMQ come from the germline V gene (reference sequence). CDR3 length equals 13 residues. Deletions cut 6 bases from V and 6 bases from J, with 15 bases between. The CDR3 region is CASSYNTGSEQYF. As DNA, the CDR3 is TGTGCCAGCAGTTACAATACAGGCTCCGAGCAGTACTTC. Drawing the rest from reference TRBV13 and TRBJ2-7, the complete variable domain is AAGVIQSPRHLIKEKRETATLKCYPIPRHDTVYWYQQGPGQDPQFLISFYEKMQSDKGSIPDRFSAQQFSDYHSELNMSSLELGDSALYFCASSYNTGSEQYFGPGTRLTVT.

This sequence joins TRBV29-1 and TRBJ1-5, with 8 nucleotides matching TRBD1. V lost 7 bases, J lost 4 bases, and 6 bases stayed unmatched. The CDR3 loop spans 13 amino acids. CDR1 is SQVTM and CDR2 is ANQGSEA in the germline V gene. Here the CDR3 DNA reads TGCAGCGCCGGACAGGGCAAGAATCAGCCCCAGCATTTT. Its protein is CSAGQGKNQPQHF.

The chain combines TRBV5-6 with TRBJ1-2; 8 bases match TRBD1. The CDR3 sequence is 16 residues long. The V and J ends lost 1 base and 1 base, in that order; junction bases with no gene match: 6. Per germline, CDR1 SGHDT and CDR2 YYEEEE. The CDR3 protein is CASSLRTGQGNYGYTF. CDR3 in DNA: TGTGCCAGCAGCTTGCGGACAGGGCAGGGTAACTATGGCTACACCTTC.

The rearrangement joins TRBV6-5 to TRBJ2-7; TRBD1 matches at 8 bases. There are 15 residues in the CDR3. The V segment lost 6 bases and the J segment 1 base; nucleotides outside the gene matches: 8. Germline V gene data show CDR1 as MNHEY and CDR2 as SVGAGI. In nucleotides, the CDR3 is TGTGCCAGCAGGGCCCTACAGGGGGGTTCCTACGAGCAGTACTTC. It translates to CASRALQGGSYEQYF.